Described below is a single TCR beta chain sequence and its context. The antigen remains unidentified. V shed 3 bases and J shed 3 bases, with 8 bases lying between them. This CDR3 is built from 13 residues. Germline V gene sequence: CDR1 MDHEN, CDR2 SYDVKM. Researchers divided each subset's genomic DNA evenly across several immunoSEQ plates. Clones were sequenced by immunoSEQ multiplex PCR, and TCRdb holds only the in-frame ones, with some missing. The sample has roughly 2,500,000 clones; roughly 93% are singletons. The sample comes from a study of shared clonotypes between healthy human individuals. Study as a whole: Donors had three CD4 naive, three CD4 memory, two CD8 naive and one CD8 memory plate apiece. Broader study findings: With a few donors compared, about 5.2% of naive CD4 clonotypes were shared.

The chain carries TRBV28 and TRBJ1-2; D uncertain. The sample was naive CD4+ T cells from PBMCs. Subset defined: CD45RA+ positively selected. The origin of this receptor is a man aged 18 to 30 in good health. Some clones in this sample may be carry-over from other donors' samples. In DNA, the CDR3 is TGTGCCAGCAGTTTTCTGGTCGACTATGGCTACACCTTC. It is translated as CASSFLVDYGYTF.